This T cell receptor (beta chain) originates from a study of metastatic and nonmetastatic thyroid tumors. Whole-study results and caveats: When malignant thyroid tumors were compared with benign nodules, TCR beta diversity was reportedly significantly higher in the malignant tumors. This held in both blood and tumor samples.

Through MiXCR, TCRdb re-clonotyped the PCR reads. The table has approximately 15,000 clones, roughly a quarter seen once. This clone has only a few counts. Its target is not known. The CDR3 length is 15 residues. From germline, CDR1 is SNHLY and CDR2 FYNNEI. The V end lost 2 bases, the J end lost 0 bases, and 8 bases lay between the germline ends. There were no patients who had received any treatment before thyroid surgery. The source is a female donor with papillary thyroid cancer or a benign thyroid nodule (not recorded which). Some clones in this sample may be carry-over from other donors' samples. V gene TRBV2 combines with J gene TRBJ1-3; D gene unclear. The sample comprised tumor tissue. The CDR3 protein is CASSEQPRSGNTIYF. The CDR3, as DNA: TGTGCCAGCAGTGAACAGCCCCGCTCTGGAAACACCATATATTTT.